This T cell receptor beta chain was sequenced during a study of blood T cell repertoires in COVID-19. About the research overall: From the United States, Italy and Spain came samples of acute and convalescent COVID-19. The analysed material was cDNA or gDNA that came from T cells, B-cell-depleted T cells, or PBMCs.

This CDR3 is 13 amino acids long. Germline V gene sequence: CDR1 SEHNR, CDR2 FQNEAQ (reference sequence). Trimming shortened V by 4 bases and J by 5 bases, and 10 bases separated the two germline ends. Original processing notes: Reference gene primer amplification in the assay estimated nucleated cell counts. Some clones are missing from TCRdb's copy, which holds only in-frame ones; the method was immunoSEQ multiplex PCR. That table gives V, J and clone size, and the DNA gave D and trimming. The sample lists fewer than 200,000 clones, 84% seen once, with roughly 6.3% in the top ten. The clonotype originates from a human donor in a cohort sampled during active COVID-19. Sequences were obtained from peripheral blood. The V gene is TRBV7-9, the J gene TRBJ2-3, with D uncertain. The CDR3 nucleotides read TGTGCCAGCAGCTCCAGATTTGAAGATACGCAGTATTTT. Its translation: CASSSRFEDTQYF.